The 15 T cell receptor beta chains below come from one sample, sequenced in a study of OX40 agonist ivuxolimab in advanced cancers. The receptor library was made with the immunoSEQ multiplex PCR assay. TCRdb mirrors the immuneACCESS table, restricted to in-frame sequences. Some clones are absent from its copies; in checked studies, under half trace to an unresolved V gene, and the reason for the others is unknown. The sample table shows about 84,000 clones, and 75% to 90% are seen once. In total, the top ten clones hold approximately 0.22% of the sample. The specimen comprised CD4+ or CD8+ T cells sorted from blood, sampled in a trial of the OX40 agonist ivuxolimab. The receptors were gathered from an adult with an advanced solid tumor such as melanoma, head and neck, liver or kidney cancer.

The chain links TRBV4-3 to TRBJ2-6, with D perhaps TRBD2 (7 bases). The germline gives CDR1 LGHNA, CDR2 YSLEER. The CDR3 runs to 20 residues. Between the trimmed V and J ends, which lost 2 bases and 1 base, there was a span of 21 bases. CDR3 sequence: CASSQWGASGPGSGANVLTF. For the CDR3, the DNA is TGCGCCAGCAGCCAATGGGGGGCTAGCGGTCCGGGGTCTGGGGCCAACGTCCTGACTTTC.

In its sample, this clone was seen a few times. The rearrangement uses TRBV5-6 and TRBJ2-3; TRBD1 aligns across 7 bases. There are 15 residues in the CDR3. Germline V gene data show CDR1 as SGHDT and CDR2 as YYEEEE. Trimming cost V 4 bases and J 1 base; bases outside gene matches: 6. CDR3 in DNA: TGTGCCAGCAGCGCAACAGGGGCTCGCACAGATACGCAGTATTTT. Translation: CASSATGARTDTQYF.

The CDR3 loop is CASSLASGYTGELFF. CDR3 DNA sequence: TGCGCCAGCAGCTTGGCGTCAGGGTACACCGGGGAGCTGTTTTTT. This chain links TRBV5-1 with TRBJ2-2; a possible D gene is TRBD1 (5 bases). V lost 0 bases and J lost 3, with 9 bases in between. CDR1 is SGHRS and CDR2 is YFSETQ in the germline V gene. CDR3 size: 15 residues.

This chain uses TRBV7-3 with TRBJ1-4, with TRBD1 matching 10 bases. The germline CDR1 and CDR2 sequences are SGHTA and FQGTGA. This CDR3 has 20 residues. J gave up 8 bases and V 11 bases, and 29 bases lay outside the gene matches. The CDR3 loop reads CASSLNGNRALGTGVEKLFF. The CDR3 bases are TGTGCCTCAAGCTTAAATGGGAATCGGGCCCTCGGGACAGGGGTAGAAAAACTGTTTTTT.

The chain carries TRBV28 and TRBJ1-3; D uncertain. V was cut by 6 bases and J by 2 bases, with 14 bases left in between. CDR1 MDHEN and CDR2 SYDVKM come from the germline V gene. The CDR3 has 15 residues. CDR3 region: CASSPSGEPGNTIYF. For the CDR3, the DNA is TGTGCCAGCAGCCCCTCAGGAGAACCTGGAAACACCATATATTTT.

The chain links TRBV7-9 to TRBJ2-5, with no clear D. CDR3 length equals 16 residues. The V end lost 5 bases, the J end lost 0 bases, and 16 bases lay between the germline ends. Per germline, CDR1 SEHNR and CDR2 FQNEAQ (reference sequence). CDR3 in amino acids: CASSPVGWGNQETQYF. The CDR3 region has the DNA TGTGCCAGCAGCCCGGTGGGCTGGGGAAACCAAGAGACCCAGTACTTC.

This chain connects TRBV18 to TRBJ1-1; possible D gene TRBD1, 6 bases. From germline, CDR1 is KGHSH and CDR2 LQKENI. Trimming stripped 2 bases from V and 1 base from J, with 11 bases between. The CDR3 is 15 residues long. This chain's CDR3 is CASSPNGGSNTEAFF. CDR3 coding DNA: TGTGCCAGCTCACCAAACGGGGGCTCGAACACTGAAGCTTTCTTT.

The rearrangement joins TRBV11-2 to TRBJ1-2; D possibly corresponds to TRBD1 (6 bases). CDR3 length equals 14 residues. Germline assignment: CDR1 SGHAT and CDR2 FQNNGV. The V end was cut by 5 bases, the J end by 4 bases, with 14 bases between. CDR3 protein: CASSPLRGAYGYTF. The CDR3 bases are TGTGCCAGCAGCCCCTTAAGGGGGGCCTATGGCTACACCTTC. The full variable domain, in which reference TRBV11-2 and TRBJ1-2 provide the parts outside the CDR3, is EAGVAQSPRYKIIEKRQSVAFWCNPISGHATLYWYQQILGQGPKLLIQFQNNGVVDDSQLPKDRFSAERLKGVDSTLKIQPAKLEDSAVYLCASSPLRGAYGYTFGSGTRLTVV.

The V call is TRBV5-1, the J call TRBJ2-2; 10 bases fit TRBD2. Trimming removed 1 base from V and 0 bases from J; junction bases left unmatched: 6. Germline CDR1 and CDR2: SGHRS and YFSETQ. This CDR3 is 18 amino acids long. The CDR3 DNA follows: TGCGCCAGCAGCTTGAACCTAGCGGGAGTCGCGAACACCGGGGAGCTGTTTTTT. Translation: CASSLNLAGVANTGELFF. The full variable domain, in which reference TRBV5-1 and TRBJ2-2 provide the parts outside the CDR3, is KAGVTQTPRYLIKTRGQQVTLSCSPISGHRSVSWYQQTPGQGLQFLFEYFSETQRNKGNFPGRFSGRQFSNSRSEMNVSTLELGDSALYLCASSLNLAGVANTGELFFGEGSRLTVL.

This sequence joins TRBV6-6 and TRBJ1-4; the match to TRBD1 covers 8 bases. V was clipped by 7 bases and J by 7 bases; unmatched bases: 8. Germline V CDR1 and CDR2: MNHNY, SVGAGI (reference sequence). CDR3 size: 14 residues. CDR3 protein: CASTQGATAEKLFF. The CDR3 DNA reads TGTGCCAGCACCCAGGGGGCGACGGCTGAAAAACTGTTTTTT.

This sequence joins TRBV7-3 and TRBJ2-2, with 7 bases identical to TRBD1. The CDR3 has 19 residues. With 4 bases clipped from V and 0 bases from J, the junction kept 14 bases outside the gene matches. Germline values: CDR1 SGHTA, CDR2 FQGTGA. CDR3 sequence (DNA): TGTGCCAGCAGCTCAGACCCTCCGGGACAGCGAACGAACACCGGGGAGCTGTTTTTT. It specifies CASSSDPPGQRTNTGELFF.

This chain uses TRBV14 with TRBJ1-1; tentatively, D is TRBD1 (5 bases). Trimming took off 4 bases at V and 5 bases at J, with 17 bases between the two ends. This CDR3 is built from 15 residues. Germline CDR1 SGHDN, CDR2 FVKESK. The CDR3 region is CASSRGMGEGTEAFF. The CDR3 DNA follows: TGTGCCAGCAGCCGCGGGATGGGGGAAGGTACTGAAGCTTTCTTT.

V usage is TRBV23-1 and J usage is TRBJ1-4; D is undetermined. TRBV23-1 is an ORF; its function is uncertain. The CDR3 consists of 13 residues. With 11 bases removed from V and 0 bases from J, the gap between germline ends came to 10 bases. In DNA form, the CDR3 reads TGCGCCCGATTAATAACAACTAATGAAAAACTGTTTTTT. This gives the protein CARLITTNEKLFF.

The chain joins TRBV28 to TRBJ1-2; 7 bases align to TRBD1. The CDR3 is 16 amino acids. The ends lost 7 bases at V and 4 bases at J; junction bases unmatched: 15. Per germline, CDR1 MDHEN and CDR2 SYDVKM. The CDR3 nucleotides read TGTGCCAGCACCCCTCCCGACTTCAGGGGGATCTATGGCTACACCTTC. It is translated as CASTPPDFRGIYGYTF.

The rearrangement links TRBV27 to TRBJ1-5; D remains ambiguous. V lost 6 bases to trimming and J lost 2 bases, with 17 bases between them. Germline V gives CDR1 MNHEY, CDR2 SMNVEV (reference sequence). This CDR3 comprises 16 residues. CDR3 DNA: TGTGCCAGCAGGGAGACTAACTTGGGAGGCAATCAGCCCCAGCATTTT. Translated, it gives CASRETNLGGNQPQHF.